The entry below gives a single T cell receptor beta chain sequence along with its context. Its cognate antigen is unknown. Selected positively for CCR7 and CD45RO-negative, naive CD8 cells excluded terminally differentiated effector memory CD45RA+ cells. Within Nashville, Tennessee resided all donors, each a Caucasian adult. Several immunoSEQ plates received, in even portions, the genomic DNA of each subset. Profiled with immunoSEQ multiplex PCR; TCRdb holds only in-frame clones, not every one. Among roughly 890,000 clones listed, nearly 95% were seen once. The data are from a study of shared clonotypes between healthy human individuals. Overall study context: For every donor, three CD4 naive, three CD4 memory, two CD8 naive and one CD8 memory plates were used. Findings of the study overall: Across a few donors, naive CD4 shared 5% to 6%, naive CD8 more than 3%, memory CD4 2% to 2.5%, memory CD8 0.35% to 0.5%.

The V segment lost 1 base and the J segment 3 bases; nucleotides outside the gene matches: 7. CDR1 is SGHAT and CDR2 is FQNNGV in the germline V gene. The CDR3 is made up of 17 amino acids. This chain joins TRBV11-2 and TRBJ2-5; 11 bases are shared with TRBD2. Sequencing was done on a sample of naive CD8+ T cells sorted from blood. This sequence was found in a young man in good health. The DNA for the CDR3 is TGTGCCAGCAGCTTAGTGTTAGCGGGAGGGAAAGAAGAGACCCAGTACTTC. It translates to CASSLVLAGGKEETQYF. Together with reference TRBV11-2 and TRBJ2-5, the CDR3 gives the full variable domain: EAGVAQSPRYKIIEKRQSVAFWCNPISGHATLYWYQQILGQGPKLLIQFQNNGVVDDSQLPKDRFSAERLKGVDSTLKIQPAKLEDSAVYLCASSLVLAGGKEETQYFGPGTRLLVL.